This TCR beta chain is drawn from a study of cytomegalovirus exposure and HLA in healthy donors. Study at large: A previous analysis identified 95 million to 140 million unique TCR beta sequences derived from approximately 190 million T cells.

It was with 60 Vbeta and 13 Jbeta primers that the PCR ran. Some clones are missing from TCRdb's copy, which holds only in-frame ones; the method was immunoSEQ multiplex PCR. This table has roughly 130,000 clones, approximately 80% appearing once. The CDR3 extends over 14 amino acids. J gave up 2 bases and V 7 bases, and 8 bases lay outside the gene matches. Germline CDR1 is SGHNT and CDR2 is YYREEE (reference sequence). Sample: PBMCs. The receptor comes from a girl aged 2-15 years in good health and CMV-seronegative. The genes are TRBV5-4 and TRBJ1-1; 7 positions match TRBD1. The CDR3 coding sequence is TGTGCCAGCGGATGGACAGGTCTTAACACTGAAGCTTTCTTT. Translated, it gives CASGWTGLNTEAFF.